The rows below give T cell receptor beta chains drawn from one sample of a study of shared T cell receptors in the human thymus. Sequencing used immunoSEQ multiplex PCR; TCRdb keeps in-frame clones, though not all of them. In the table there are more than 550,000 clones, approximately 85% of which are singletons. A further study also used this sample, focusing on human thymus T cells.

Sequenced input: thymocytes. The receptor source for this set is a girl under three years old with a congenital heart defect. The CDR3 runs from the conserved cysteine through the conserved F or W. The D gene is left open where the match is weak. Size tells how often a clone was seen (once, few, many) or the class of an expanded clone, and some rows leave it out.

v_gene: TRBV6-1; d_gene: NA; abundance: NA; CDR3aa: CASKGDGSGYTF
v_gene: TRBV19; d_gene: TRBD1; abundance: NA; CDR3aa: CASSAAPGTAPYEQYF
v_gene: TRBV6-5; d_gene: NA; abundance: NA; CDR3aa: CASSYSGPRETQYF
v_gene: TRBV5-4; d_gene: TRBD1; abundance: NA; CDR3aa: CASSFRWDSRYTGELFF
v_gene: TRBV5-1; d_gene: TRBD1; abundance: NA; CDR3aa: CASSTGPLGTDYGYTF
v_gene: TRBV6-5; d_gene: NA; abundance: once; CDR3aa: CATNGEHQETQYF
v_gene: TRBV10-3; d_gene: TRBD2; abundance: NA; CDR3aa: CAISVGLTSGAYNEQFF
v_gene: TRBV28; d_gene: TRBD1; abundance: NA; CDR3aa: CASSSPDRGDYGYTF
v_gene: TRBV28; d_gene: NA; abundance: NA; CDR3aa: CASSPSEPTGELFF
v_gene: TRBV6-1; d_gene: NA; abundance: NA; CDR3aa: CASSGDSSPADTQYF
v_gene: TRBV27; d_gene: NA; abundance: NA; CDR3aa: CASRRDRGLYGYTF
v_gene: TRBV28; d_gene: TRBD2; abundance: NA; CDR3aa: CASSSRSGGEDTQYF
v_gene: TRBV14; d_gene: NA; abundance: NA; CDR3aa: CASSPGLPLGDTQYF
v_gene: TRBV5-1; d_gene: NA; abundance: NA; CDR3aa: CASNHQTGTDTQYF
v_gene: TRBV7-8; d_gene: NA; abundance: few; CDR3aa: CASSLAGEAGQLGHKYEQYF
v_gene: TRBV11-2; d_gene: NA; abundance: NA; CDR3aa: CASSLVPGNTEAFF
v_gene: TRBV25-1; d_gene: NA; abundance: NA; CDR3aa: CASSLVGRSYQETQYF
v_gene: TRBV14; d_gene: NA; abundance: NA; CDR3aa: CASSLPGGPQGTEAFF
v_gene: TRBV19; d_gene: TRBD2; abundance: NA; CDR3aa: CASSIAGGTGELFF
v_gene: TRBV18; d_gene: NA; abundance: once; CDR3aa: CASSPLAAPRGTEAFF
v_gene: TRBV27; d_gene: TRBD2; abundance: NA; CDR3aa: CASSLGGVTYEQYF
v_gene: TRBV9; d_gene: TRBD2; abundance: NA; CDR3aa: CASSSETTSGAHEQFF
v_gene: TRBV19; d_gene: TRBD1; abundance: NA; CDR3aa: CASIRGLNTGELFF
v_gene: TRBV12-5; d_gene: NA; abundance: NA; CDR3aa: CASGSDRCEQYF
v_gene: TRBV27; d_gene: TRBD2; abundance: few; CDR3aa: CASRRGGSYEQYF
v_gene: TRBV27; d_gene: TRBD1; abundance: NA; CDR3aa: CASSLLVRGRTGELFF
v_gene: TRBV6-1; d_gene: TRBD1; abundance: NA; CDR3aa: CASSELGGTGYKANYGYTF
v_gene: TRBV30; d_gene: NA; abundance: NA; CDR3aa: CAWSIAQGF
v_gene: TRBV2; d_gene: NA; abundance: NA; CDR3aa: CASRVKRGIYGYTF
v_gene: TRBV6-1; d_gene: NA; abundance: NA; CDR3aa: CASSGGLGAPKAFF
v_gene: TRBV6-1; d_gene: NA; abundance: NA; CDR3aa: CASRSGVLVTEAFF
v_gene: TRBV7-2; d_gene: NA; abundance: once; CDR3aa: CASSRRQTNTEAFF
v_gene: TRBV11-2; d_gene: NA; abundance: NA; CDR3aa: CASSLGPGIDHYGYTF
v_gene: TRBV19; d_gene: NA; abundance: NA; CDR3aa: CASSIRDQPQHF
v_gene: TRBV7-9; d_gene: TRBD2; abundance: NA; CDR3aa: CASSFLRTSRNEQFF